This T cell receptor (beta chain) was sequenced for a study of T-cell reconstitution after alpha-beta-depleted transplantation in children. Study observations and caveats: Expanded clones from the graft, numbering several hundred, reportedly supplied alpha-beta T cells about two months after transplant. From surviving recipient T cells and thymic progenitors came the high day-60 TCRbeta diversity observed in some patients.

Unique molecular identifiers were used in preparing the TCRbeta library. TCRdb re-derived calls from the PCR reads in MiXCR, one entry per CDR3 protein. The sample lists about 830,000 distinct CDR3 sequences; less than 20% were seen once. This clonotype showed up just a few times. Its antigen is still unknown. CDR3 length equals 16 residues. The germline V and J ends were trimmed by 3 bases and 1 base, with 13 bases remaining between them. Per the germline V gene, CDR1 is MDHEN and CDR2 is SYDVKM. Sequences were derived from PBMCs, mostly from graft donor cells, sampled 360 days after TCRalphabeta/CD19-depleted stem cell transplant. This receptor was identified in a male patient between 10 and 17 years old who had a stem cell transplant for acute lymphoblastic leukemia, so the T cells may come from the graft donor. The chain has TRBV28 and TRBJ2-4; TRBD1 is a possible D gene (5 bases). As DNA, the CDR3 is TGTGCCAGCAGTTTGCCAGGGTATGCGGCCAAAAACATTCAGTACTTC. Its translation is CASSLPGYAAKNIQYF.